This T cell receptor beta chain was sequenced in a study of blood T cell repertoires in COVID-19. At the level of the study: There were acute and convalescent COVID-19 samples, and they came from the United States, Italy and Spain. PBMCs, B-cell-depleted T cells, or T cells provided the cDNA or gDNA that made up the material.

On this clone itself: The sample contains more than one DNA sequence encoding this CDR3.

Germline CDR1 and CDR2: KGHSH and LQKENI. The CDR3 runs to 13 residues. V was cut by 6 bases and J by 2 bases, with 10 bases left in between. Original data processing: Counts of nucleated cells, estimated from reference gene primer amplification, were obtained. Using immunoSEQ multiplex PCR, the repertoire was profiled, and TCRdb retains in-frame clones only, with some absent. D and trimming come from the DNA, and the V and J calls and clone size come from that table. The repertoire includes about 68,000 clones, nearly 90% of them detected once, and roughly 3.6% sits in the top ten. Patients at the Seattle site were enrolled during active infection and followed longitudinally.

The receptor's source is a woman aged 45 to 65 with COVID-19, enrolled during active disease. The chain recombines TRBV18 with TRBJ1-1; D call uncertain. The sequencing input was peripheral blood. DNA of the CDR3: TGTGCCAGCTCGCCCCGACAAAACACTGAAGCTTTCTTT. This encodes CASSPRQNTEAFF.